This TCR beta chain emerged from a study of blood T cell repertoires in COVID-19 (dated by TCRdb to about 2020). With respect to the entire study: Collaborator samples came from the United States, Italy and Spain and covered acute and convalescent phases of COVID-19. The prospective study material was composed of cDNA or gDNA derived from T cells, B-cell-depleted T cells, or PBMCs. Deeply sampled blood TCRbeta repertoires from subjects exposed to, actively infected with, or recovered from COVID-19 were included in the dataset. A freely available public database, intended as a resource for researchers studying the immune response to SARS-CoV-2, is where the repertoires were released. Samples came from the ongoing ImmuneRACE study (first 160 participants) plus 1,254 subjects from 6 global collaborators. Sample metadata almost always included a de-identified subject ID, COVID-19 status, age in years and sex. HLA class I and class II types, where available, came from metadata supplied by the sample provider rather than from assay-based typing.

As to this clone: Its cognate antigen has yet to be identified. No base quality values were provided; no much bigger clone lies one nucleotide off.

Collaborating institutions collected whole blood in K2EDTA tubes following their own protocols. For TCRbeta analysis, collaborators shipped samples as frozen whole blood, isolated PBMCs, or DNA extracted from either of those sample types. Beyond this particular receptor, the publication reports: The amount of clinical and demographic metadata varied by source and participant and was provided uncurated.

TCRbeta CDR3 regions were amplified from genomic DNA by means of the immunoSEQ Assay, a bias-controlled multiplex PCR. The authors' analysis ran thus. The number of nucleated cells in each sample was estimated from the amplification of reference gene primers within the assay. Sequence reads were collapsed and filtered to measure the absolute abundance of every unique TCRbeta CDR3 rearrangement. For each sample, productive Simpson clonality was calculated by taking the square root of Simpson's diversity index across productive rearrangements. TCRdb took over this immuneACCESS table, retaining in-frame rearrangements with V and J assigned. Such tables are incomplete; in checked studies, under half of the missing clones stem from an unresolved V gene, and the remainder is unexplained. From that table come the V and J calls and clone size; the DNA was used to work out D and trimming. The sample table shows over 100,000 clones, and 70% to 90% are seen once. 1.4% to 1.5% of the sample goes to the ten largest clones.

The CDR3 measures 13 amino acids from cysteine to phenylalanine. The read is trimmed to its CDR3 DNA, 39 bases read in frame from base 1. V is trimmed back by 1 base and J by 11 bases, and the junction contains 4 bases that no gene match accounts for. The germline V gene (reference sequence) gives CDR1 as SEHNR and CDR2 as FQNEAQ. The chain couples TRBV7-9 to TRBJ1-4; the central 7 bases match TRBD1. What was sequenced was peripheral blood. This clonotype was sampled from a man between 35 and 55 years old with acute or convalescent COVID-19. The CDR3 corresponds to CASSLDTGAKLFF. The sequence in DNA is TGTGCCAGCAGCTTAGATACAGGGGCGAAACTGTTTTTT.